One and the same sample provided the 15 T cell receptor beta chains below, sequenced in a study of CD8 T cells in acute hepatitis C reinfection. Measured with immunoSEQ multiplex PCR; TCRdb has only the in-frame clones, and not every one. This sample has tens of thousands of clones; 85% to 90% occur once, and the top ten carry roughly 0.51%. Documented time point: naive CD8 control sorted from an acute-time-point sample. Source material: naive CD8+ T cells from PBMCs. The receptors were sampled from a man aged 30-40 years with chronic hepatitis C.

This clone was detected once. The chain carries TRBV9 and TRBJ2-1; 9 bases are shared with TRBD1. CDR3 length: 16 amino acids. The germline gives CDR1 SGDLS, CDR2 YYNGEE. The J segment lost 3 bases and the V segment lost 0 bases, leaving 4 bases of the junction unmatched. The CDR3 DNA is TGTGCCAGCAGCGTAGCGGGACAGGGAAACTACAATGAGCAGTTCTTC. Residues: CASSVAGQGNYNEQFF.

This CDR3 reads CASSPETVPEAFF. The CDR3 region has the DNA TGTGCCAGCAGCCCCGAGACAGTGCCTGAAGCTTTCTTT. V and J are TRBV6-6 and TRBJ1-1; the D gene is possibly TRBD1 (5 bases). The V gene's germline CDR1 is MNHNY and CDR2 SVGAGI (reference sequence). V lost 6 bases and J 6 bases, leaving 14 bases between the germline ends. The CDR3 covers 13 residues.

This clone was counted between two and nine times. This chain's CDR3 is CASSFGSPPEKLFF. The CDR3, as DNA: TGTGCCAGCAGCTTTGGCAGCCCGCCTGAAAAACTGTTTTTT. V and J are TRBV5-6 and TRBJ1-4; D gene uncertain. The ends were cut back, 2 bases at V and 7 bases at J, with 12 bases in the middle. Germline V gives CDR1 SGHDT, CDR2 YYEEEE. The CDR3 sequence is 14 residues long.

This clone was found once. The chain links TRBV5-6 to TRBJ2-1; unclear D gene. Trimming removed 0 bases at V and 3 bases at J, with 7 bases between. Germline loops: CDR1 SGHDT, CDR2 YYEEEE. This CDR3 is built from 14 residues. CDR3 loop: CASSLGTYYNEQFF. Here the CDR3 DNA reads TGTGCCAGCAGCTTGGGGACCTACTACAATGAGCAGTTCTTC. Drawing the rest from reference TRBV5-6 and TRBJ2-1, the complete variable domain is DAGVTQSPTHLIKTRGQQVTLRCSPKSGHDTVSWYQQALGQGPQFIFQYYEEEERQRGNFPDRFSGHQFPNYSSELNVNALLLGDSALYLCASSLGTYYNEQFFGPGTRLTVL.

CDR3 residues: CASSIDTARSYEQYF. In DNA, the CDR3 is TGTGCCAGTAGTATAGATACTGCTAGAAGCTACGAGCAGTACTTC. The chain employs TRBV19 and TRBJ2-7, with D unresolved. Trimming pared 0 bases from V and 3 bases from J, leaving 12 bases between. The CDR3 loop spans 15 amino acids. Germline V gene lookup returns CDR1 LNHDA and CDR2 SQIVND (reference sequence).

The V gene is TRBV19, the J gene TRBJ2-5; 9 bases line up with TRBD2. Germline lookup yields CDR1 LNHDA and CDR2 SQIVND (reference sequence). There are 15 residues in the CDR3. J lost 3 bases, V lost 3 bases, and 5 bases had no gene match. CDR3 nucleotides: TGTGCCAGTAGTATTGGTCCTAGCGGGGAAGAGACCCAGTACTTC. It specifies CASSIGPSGEETQYF.

The chain carries TRBV2 and TRBJ2-3, with 7 nucleotides matching TRBD2. J lost 1 base, V lost 6 bases, and 4 bases had no gene match. Germline lookup yields CDR1 SNHLY and CDR2 FYNNEI. CDR3 length: 14 amino acids. CDR3 nucleotide sequence: TGTGCCAGCAGGGTCAGCGGGGGCACAGATACGCAGTATTTT. This sequence encodes CASRVSGGTDTQYF.

The CDR3 spells CASGGQGAGQPQHF. DNA for the CDR3: TGTGCCAGCGGGGGACAGGGGGCAGGTCAGCCCCAGCATTTT. The chain combines TRBV2 with TRBJ1-5, with 12 nucleotides matching TRBD1. CDR1 and CDR2 (germline): SNHLY, FYNNEI. V shed 8 bases and J 6 bases; nucleotides not matched to a gene: 5. The CDR3 contains 14 residues.

This sequence joins TRBV9 and TRBJ1-2; D is undetermined. The CDR3 is 10 residues long. V lost 6 bases, J lost 5 bases, and 5 bases lay in between. Germline CDR1 is SGDLS and CDR2 is YYNGEE. The CDR3 is CASMGYGYTF. The CDR3 bases are TGTGCCAGCATGGGGTATGGCTACACCTTC.

The chain employs TRBV2 and TRBJ2-1; D not resolved. This CDR3 region has 16 residues. V lost 1 base to trimming and J lost 2 bases, with 12 bases between them. Germline V gene data show CDR1 as SNHLY and CDR2 as FYNNEI. The CDR3 DNA reads as TGTGCCAGCAGTGAAGGCCGACCGACCCCCTACAATGAGCAGTTCTTC. It specifies CASSEGRPTPYNEQFF.

The chain carries TRBV2 and TRBJ2-2; unclear D gene. Deletions cut 0 bases from V and 3 bases from J, with 5 bases between. The germline V gene has CDR1 SNHLY and CDR2 FYNNEI. This CDR3 is built from 14 residues. CDR3 in DNA: TGTGCCAGCAGTGAAGCATTCTACACCGGGGAGCTGTTTTTT. Its protein product is CASSEAFYTGELFF.

The chain combines TRBV9 with TRBJ2-7; D is perhaps TRBD1 or TRBD2 (5 bases each). The CDR3 totals 14 residues. V lost 3 bases and J lost 3, with 13 bases in between. CDR1 is SGDLS and CDR2 is YYNGEE in the germline V gene. CDR3: CASSAGRSNYEQYF. The CDR3 region has the DNA TGTGCCAGCAGCGCGGGACGGTCGAACTACGAGCAGTACTTC.

This clone occurred once. This chain connects TRBV5-5 to TRBJ2-3; 15 bases agree with TRBD2. Germline V gives CDR1 SGHKS, CDR2 YYEKEE (reference sequence). Trimming took 0 bases from V and 6 from J; bases not matched to a gene: 8. The CDR3 covers 18 residues. The CDR3 DNA is TGTGCCAGCAGCTTGGCCGGGACTAGCGGGGGGCCGGGGGATACGCAGTATTTT. This gives the protein CASSLAGTSGGPGDTQYF.

The V gene is TRBV13, the J gene TRBJ2-5; TRBD2 might be the D (5 bases). The V end lost 5 bases, the J end lost 5 bases, and 15 bases lay between the germline ends. The length of the CDR3 is 14 residues. Germline V CDR1 and CDR2: PRHDT, FYEKMQ (reference sequence). The CDR3: CASSREDSLETQYF. For the CDR3, the DNA is TGTGCCAGCAGCCGAGAGGACTCTCTGGAGACCCAGTACTTC.

The chain links TRBV14 to TRBJ1-4; perhaps TRBD1 as D (6 bases). The CDR3 is made up of 17 amino acids. V was trimmed by 1 base and J by 4 bases, leaving 16 bases between them. Germline assignment: CDR1 SGHDN and CDR2 FVKESK. The CDR3 here is CASSQAQGLLRNEKLFF. CDR3 nucleotides: TGTGCCAGCAGCCAAGCACAGGGATTACTACGTAATGAAAAACTGTTTTTT.